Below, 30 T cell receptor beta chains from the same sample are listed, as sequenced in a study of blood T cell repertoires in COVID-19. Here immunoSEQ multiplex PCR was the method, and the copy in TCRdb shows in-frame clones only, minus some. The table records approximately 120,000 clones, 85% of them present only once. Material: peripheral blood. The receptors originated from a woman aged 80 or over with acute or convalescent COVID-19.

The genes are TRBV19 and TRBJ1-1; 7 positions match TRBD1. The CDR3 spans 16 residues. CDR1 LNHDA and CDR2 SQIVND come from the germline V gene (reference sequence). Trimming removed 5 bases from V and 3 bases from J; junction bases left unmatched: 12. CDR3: CASSLWTGGVDTEAFF. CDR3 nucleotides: TGTGCCAGTAGTTTGTGGACAGGAGGAGTAGACACTGAAGCTTTCTTT.

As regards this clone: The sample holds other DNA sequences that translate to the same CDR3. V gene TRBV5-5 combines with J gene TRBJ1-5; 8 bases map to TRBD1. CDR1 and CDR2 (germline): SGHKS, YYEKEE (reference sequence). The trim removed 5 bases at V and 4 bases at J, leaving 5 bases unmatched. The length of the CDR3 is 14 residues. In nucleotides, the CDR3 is TGTGCCAGCAGTTTGACAGGGGCAAATCAGCCCCAGCATTTT. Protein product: CASSLTGANQPQHF.

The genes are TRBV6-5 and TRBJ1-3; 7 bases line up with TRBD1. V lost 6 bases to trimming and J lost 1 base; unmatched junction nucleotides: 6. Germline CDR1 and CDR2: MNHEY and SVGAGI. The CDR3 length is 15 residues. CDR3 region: CASRNRGQSGNTIYF. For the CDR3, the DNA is TGTGCCAGCAGGAACAGGGGCCAGTCTGGAAACACCATATATTTT.

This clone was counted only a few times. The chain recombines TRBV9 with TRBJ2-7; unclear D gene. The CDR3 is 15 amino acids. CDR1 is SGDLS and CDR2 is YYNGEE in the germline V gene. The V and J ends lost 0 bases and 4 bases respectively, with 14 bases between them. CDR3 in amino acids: CASSVGPAADYEQYF. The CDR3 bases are TGTGCCAGCAGCGTAGGACCCGCGGCGGATTACGAGCAGTACTTC.

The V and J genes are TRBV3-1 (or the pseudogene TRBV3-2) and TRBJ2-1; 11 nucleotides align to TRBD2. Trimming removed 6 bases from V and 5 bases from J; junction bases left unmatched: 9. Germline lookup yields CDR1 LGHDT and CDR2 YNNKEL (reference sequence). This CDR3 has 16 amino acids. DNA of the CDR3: TGTGCCAGCAGTACCTCTAGCGGGGGGTTCGACAATGAGCAGTTCTTC. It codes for CASSTSSGGFDNEQFF.

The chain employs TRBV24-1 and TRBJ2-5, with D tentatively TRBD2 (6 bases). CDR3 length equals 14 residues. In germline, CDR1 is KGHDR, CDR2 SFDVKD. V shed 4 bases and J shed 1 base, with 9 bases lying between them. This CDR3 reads CATSEGTAQETQYF. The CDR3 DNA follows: TGTGCCACCAGTGAAGGGACTGCCCAAGAGACCCAGTACTTC.

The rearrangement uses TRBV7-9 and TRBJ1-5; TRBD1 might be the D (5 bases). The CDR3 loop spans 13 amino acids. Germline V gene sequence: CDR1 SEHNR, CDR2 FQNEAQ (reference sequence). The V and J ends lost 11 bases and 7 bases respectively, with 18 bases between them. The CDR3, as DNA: TGTGCCTGGGGACGGGGGATGGGACAGCCCCAGCATTTT. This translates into CAWGRGMGQPQHF.

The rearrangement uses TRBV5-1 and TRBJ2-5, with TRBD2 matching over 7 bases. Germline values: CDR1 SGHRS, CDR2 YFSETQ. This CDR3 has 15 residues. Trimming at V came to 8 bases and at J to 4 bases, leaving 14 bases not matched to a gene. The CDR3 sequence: CASREGLGIGETQYF. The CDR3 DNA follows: TGCGCCAGTAGGGAGGGCTTGGGGATCGGAGAGACCCAGTACTTC.

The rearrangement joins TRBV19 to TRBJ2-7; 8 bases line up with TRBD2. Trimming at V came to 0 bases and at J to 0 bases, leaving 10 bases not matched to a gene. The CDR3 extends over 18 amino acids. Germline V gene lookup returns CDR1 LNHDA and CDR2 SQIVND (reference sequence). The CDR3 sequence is CASSIEGYTGTSSYEQYF. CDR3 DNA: TGTGCCAGTAGTATAGAGGGGTATACCGGGACTAGCTCCTACGAGCAGTACTTC.

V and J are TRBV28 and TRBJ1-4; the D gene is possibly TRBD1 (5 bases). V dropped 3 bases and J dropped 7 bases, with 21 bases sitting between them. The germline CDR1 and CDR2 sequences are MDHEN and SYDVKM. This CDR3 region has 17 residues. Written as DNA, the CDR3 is TGTGCCAGCAGTTTCTCCCCACGGGGGAAGCGGGGTGAAAAACTGTTTTTT. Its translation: CASSFSPRGKRGEKLFF.

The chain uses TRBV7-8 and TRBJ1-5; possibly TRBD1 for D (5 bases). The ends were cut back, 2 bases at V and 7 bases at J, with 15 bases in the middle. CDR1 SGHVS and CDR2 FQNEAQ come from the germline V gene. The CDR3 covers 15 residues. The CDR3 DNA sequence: TGTGCCAGCAGCTTACTCCAGGGCCCAAGCCAGCCCCAGCATTTT. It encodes CASSLLQGPSQPQHF.

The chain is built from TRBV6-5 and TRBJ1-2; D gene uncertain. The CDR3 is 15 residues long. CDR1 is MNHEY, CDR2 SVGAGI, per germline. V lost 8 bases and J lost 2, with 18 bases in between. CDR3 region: CASSRAAALNYGYTF. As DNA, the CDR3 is TGTGCCAGCTCGAGGGCGGCAGCTTTAAACTATGGCTACACCTTC.

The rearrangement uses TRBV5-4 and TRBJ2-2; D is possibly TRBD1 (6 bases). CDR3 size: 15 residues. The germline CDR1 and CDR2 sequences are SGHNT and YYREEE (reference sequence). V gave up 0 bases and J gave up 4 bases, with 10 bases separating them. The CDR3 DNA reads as TGTGCCAGCAGCTTGGGTGGACAGTCCACCGGGGAGCTGTTTTTT. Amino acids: CASSLGGQSTGELFF.

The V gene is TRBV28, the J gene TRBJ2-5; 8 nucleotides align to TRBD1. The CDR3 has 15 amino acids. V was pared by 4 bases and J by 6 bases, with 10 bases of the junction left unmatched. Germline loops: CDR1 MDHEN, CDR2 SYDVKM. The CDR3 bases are TGTGCCAGCAGTTACCAGGGGGCCGGGGGAAAGACCCAGTACTTC. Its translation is CASSYQGAGGKTQYF.

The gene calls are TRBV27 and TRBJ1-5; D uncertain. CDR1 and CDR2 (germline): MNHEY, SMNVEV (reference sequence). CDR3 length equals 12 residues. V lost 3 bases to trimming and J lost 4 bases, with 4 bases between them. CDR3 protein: CASSFQNQPQHF. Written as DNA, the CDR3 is TGTGCCAGCAGTTTTCAGAATCAGCCCCAGCATTTT.

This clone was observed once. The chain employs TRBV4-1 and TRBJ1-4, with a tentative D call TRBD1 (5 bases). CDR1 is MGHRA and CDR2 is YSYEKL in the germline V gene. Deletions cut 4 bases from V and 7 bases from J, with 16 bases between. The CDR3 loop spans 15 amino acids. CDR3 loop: CASSPSGREAEKLFF. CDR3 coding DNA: TGCGCCAGCAGCCCGAGCGGCAGGGAGGCTGAAAAACTGTTTTTT.

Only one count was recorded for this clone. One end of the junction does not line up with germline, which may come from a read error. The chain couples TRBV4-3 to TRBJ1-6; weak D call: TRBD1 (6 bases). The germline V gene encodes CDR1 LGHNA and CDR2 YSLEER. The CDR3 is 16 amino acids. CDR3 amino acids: CAGSQAPGADNSPLHF. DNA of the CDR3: TGCGCCGGCAGCCAAGCCCCAGGGGCCGATAATTCACCCCTCCACTTT.

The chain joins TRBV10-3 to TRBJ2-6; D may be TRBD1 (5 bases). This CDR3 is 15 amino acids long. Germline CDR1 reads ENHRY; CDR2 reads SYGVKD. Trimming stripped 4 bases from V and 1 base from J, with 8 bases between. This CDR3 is CAISGYRSGANVLTF. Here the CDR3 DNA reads TGTGCCATCAGTGGGTACAGGTCTGGGGCCAACGTCCTGACTTTC.

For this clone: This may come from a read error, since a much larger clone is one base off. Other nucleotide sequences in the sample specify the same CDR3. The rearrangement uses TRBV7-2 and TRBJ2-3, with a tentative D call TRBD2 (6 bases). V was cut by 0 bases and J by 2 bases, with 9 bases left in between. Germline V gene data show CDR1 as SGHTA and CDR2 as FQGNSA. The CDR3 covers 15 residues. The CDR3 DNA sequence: TGTGCCAGCAGCTTAGCGGGGGGACCCACAGATACGCAGTATTTT. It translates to CASSLAGGPTDTQYF.

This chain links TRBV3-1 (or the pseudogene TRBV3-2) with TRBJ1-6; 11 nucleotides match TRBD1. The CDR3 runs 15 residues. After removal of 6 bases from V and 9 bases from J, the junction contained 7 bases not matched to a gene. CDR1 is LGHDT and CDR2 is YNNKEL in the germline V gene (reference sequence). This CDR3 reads CASRTGTGGGSPLHF. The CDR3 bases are TGTGCCAGCAGGACTGGGACAGGGGGGGGTTCACCCCTCCACTTT.

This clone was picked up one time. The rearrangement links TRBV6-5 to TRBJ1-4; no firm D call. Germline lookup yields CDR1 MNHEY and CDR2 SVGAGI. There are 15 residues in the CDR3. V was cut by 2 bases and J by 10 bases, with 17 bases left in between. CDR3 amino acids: CASSYLPDISGKLFF. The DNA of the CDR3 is TGTGCCAGCAGTTACCTTCCTGACATCTCTGGAAAACTGTTTTTT.

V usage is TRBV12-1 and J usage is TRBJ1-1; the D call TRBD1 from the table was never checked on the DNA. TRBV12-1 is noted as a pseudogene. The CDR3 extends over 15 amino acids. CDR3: CASSFVEGENTEAFF. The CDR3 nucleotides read TGTGCCAGCAGCTTTGTTGAGGGGGAGAACACTGAAGCTTTCTTT.

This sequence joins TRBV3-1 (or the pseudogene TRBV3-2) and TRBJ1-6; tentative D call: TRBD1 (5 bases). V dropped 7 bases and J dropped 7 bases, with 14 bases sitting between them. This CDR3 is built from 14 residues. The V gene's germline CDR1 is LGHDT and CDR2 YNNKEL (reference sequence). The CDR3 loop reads CASTLSGGNSPLHF. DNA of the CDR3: TGTGCCAGCACCCTAAGTGGGGGGAATTCACCCCTCCACTTT.

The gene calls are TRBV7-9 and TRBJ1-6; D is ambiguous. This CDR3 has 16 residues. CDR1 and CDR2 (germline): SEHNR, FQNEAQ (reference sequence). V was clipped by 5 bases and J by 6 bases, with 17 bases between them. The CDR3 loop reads CASSPSWYNGNSPLHF. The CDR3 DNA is TGTGCCAGCAGCCCGTCCTGGTACAATGGTAATTCACCCCTCCACTTT. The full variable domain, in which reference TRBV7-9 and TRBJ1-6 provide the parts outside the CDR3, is DTGVSQNPRHKITKRGQNVTFRCDPISEHNRLYWYRQTLGQGPEFLTYFQNEAQLEKSRLLSDRFSAERPKGSFSTLEIQRTEQGDSAMYLCASSPSWYNGNSPLHFGNGTRLTVT.

CDR3 sequence: CASSGRVRAFF. DNA of the CDR3: TGTGCCAGCAGCGGCAGGGTTAGGGCTTTCTTT. The chain joins TRBV11-1 to TRBJ1-1; D perhaps matches TRBD1 (5 bases). Germline CDR1 is SGHAT and CDR2 is FQDESV (reference sequence). This CDR3 comprises 11 residues. The V end was cut by 5 bases, the J end by 11 bases, with 12 bases between.

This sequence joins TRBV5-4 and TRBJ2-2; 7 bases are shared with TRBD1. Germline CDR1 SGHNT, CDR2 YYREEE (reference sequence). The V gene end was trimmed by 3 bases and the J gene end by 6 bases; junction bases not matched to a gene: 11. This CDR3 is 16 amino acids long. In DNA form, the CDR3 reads TGTGCCAGCAGCTCTAACAGGGGTGCGTCTGCCGGGGAGCTGTTTTTT. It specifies CASSSNRGASAGELFF. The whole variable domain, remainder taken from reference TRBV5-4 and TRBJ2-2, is ETGVTQSPTHLIKTRGQQVTLRCSSQSGHNTVSWYQQALGQGPQFIFQYYREEENGRGNFPPRFSGLQFPNYSSELNVNALELDDSALYLCASSSNRGASAGELFFGEGSRLTVL.

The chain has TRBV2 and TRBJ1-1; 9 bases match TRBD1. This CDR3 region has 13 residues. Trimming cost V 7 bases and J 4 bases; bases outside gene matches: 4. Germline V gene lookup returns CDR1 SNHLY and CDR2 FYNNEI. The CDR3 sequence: CASMKDRGTEAFF. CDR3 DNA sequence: TGTGCCAGCATGAAGGACAGGGGCACTGAAGCTTTCTTT. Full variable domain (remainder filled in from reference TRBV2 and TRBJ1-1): EPEVTQTPSHQVTQMGQEVILRCVPISNHLYFYWYRQILGQKVEFLVSFYNNEISEKSEIFDDQFSVERPDGSNFTLKIRSTKLEDSAMYFCASMKDRGTEAFFGQGTRLTVV.

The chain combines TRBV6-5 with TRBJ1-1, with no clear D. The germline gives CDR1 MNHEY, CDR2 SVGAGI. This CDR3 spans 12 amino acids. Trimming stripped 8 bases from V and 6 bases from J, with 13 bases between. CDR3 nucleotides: TGTGCCAGCCGGAGGGCGTTCCCTGAAGCTTTCTTT. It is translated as CASRRAFPEAFF.

The CDR3 nucleotides read TGCAGTGCTAGTGAGGGGCTTGGCTACACCTTC. Encoded protein: CSASEGLGYTF. This rearrangement joins TRBV20-1 to TRBJ1-2; tentatively, D is TRBD1 (5 bases). The V end lost 3 bases, the J end lost 7 bases, and 9 bases lay between the germline ends. The CDR3 consists of 11 residues. Germline CDR1 DFQATT, CDR2 SNEGSKA (reference sequence).

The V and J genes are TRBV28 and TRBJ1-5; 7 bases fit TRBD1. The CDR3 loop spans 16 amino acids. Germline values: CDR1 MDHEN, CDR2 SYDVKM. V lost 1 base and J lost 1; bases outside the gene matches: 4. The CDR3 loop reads CASSLLQGKSNQPQHF. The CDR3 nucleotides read TGTGCCAGCAGTTTATTACAGGGGAAAAGCAATCAGCCCCAGCATTTT.